This T cell receptor (beta chain) was sequenced for a study of cytomegalovirus exposure and HLA in healthy donors. The CDR3 contains 15 residues. The V gene's germline CDR1 is KGHSH and CDR2 LQKENI. V was clipped by 5 bases and J by 3 bases; unmatched bases: 7. Both 60 Vbeta primers and 13 Jbeta primers went into the PCR. Assay: immunoSEQ multiplex PCR; the TCRdb copy retains only in-frame clones and omits some. The table has approximately 110,000 clones, roughly 78% seen once. A few counts support this clone. The donors comprised healthy bone marrow donors. This chain uses TRBV18 with TRBJ2-1; 7 nucleotides align to TRBD1. Sequencing was carried out using PBMCs. The clonotype comes from a woman in her 40s in good health and CMV-seronegative. CDR3 amino acids: CASSTGTDLYNEQFF. CDR3 DNA sequence: TGTGCCAGCTCAACCGGGACAGACCTCTACAATGAGCAGTTCTTC.